The following is a TCR beta chain sequence with its context. These data belong to a study of blood T cell repertoires in COVID-19. Study-wide background: From T cells, B-cell-depleted T cells, or PBMCs came the material, which was cDNA or gDNA.

The repertoire was sequenced with immunoSEQ multiplex PCR; TCRdb's copy has only in-frame clones and lacks some. The sample contains some 460,000 clones, about 85% of which appear only once. The J segment lost 2 bases and the V segment lost 2 bases, leaving 7 bases of the junction unmatched. Germline-derived CDR1 and CDR2 are SGHTA and FQGNSA. The CDR3 length is 16 residues. Participants' reported clinical history set cohort assignment. Sequenced input: PBMCs or T cells enriched from blood (not recorded which). The chain uses TRBV7-2 and TRBJ2-3; TRBD2 aligns across 7 bases. This receptor was obtained from a woman under 30 with acute COVID-19. Written as DNA, the CDR3 is TGTGCCAGCAGCTTACATTTGCGGGAGAACACAGATACGCAGTATTTT. The encoded protein is CASSLHLRENTDTQYF.